The clone carrying this T cell receptor beta chain came up a few times. Its antigen remains unknown. Molecular barcoding with unique molecular identifiers was used for the TCRbeta library. TCRdb fed the PCR reads into MiXCR, producing one record per CDR3 protein. The data hold about 230,000 distinct CDR3 sequences, with approximately 10% observed a single time. The data derive from a study of T-cell reconstitution after alpha-beta-depleted transplantation in children. Broader study findings: A year post-transplant, T-cell counts and diversity derived mostly from newly produced T cells.

Unmatched junction bases numbered 2, after V lost 5 bases and J lost 1 base. Per the germline V gene, CDR1 is DFQATT and CDR2 is SNEGSKA (reference sequence). The CDR3 has 13 residues. Source: PBMCs, taken before TCRalphabeta/CD19-depleted stem cell transplant. The sequence came from a child under two years old with acute myeloid leukemia, due to receive a stem cell transplant. The rearrangement uses TRBV20-1 and TRBJ2-5; the match to TRBD1 covers 9 bases. DNA for the CDR3: TGCAGTGCTCGGACAGGGGCCCAAGAGACCCAGTACTTC. It codes for CSARTGAQETQYF.